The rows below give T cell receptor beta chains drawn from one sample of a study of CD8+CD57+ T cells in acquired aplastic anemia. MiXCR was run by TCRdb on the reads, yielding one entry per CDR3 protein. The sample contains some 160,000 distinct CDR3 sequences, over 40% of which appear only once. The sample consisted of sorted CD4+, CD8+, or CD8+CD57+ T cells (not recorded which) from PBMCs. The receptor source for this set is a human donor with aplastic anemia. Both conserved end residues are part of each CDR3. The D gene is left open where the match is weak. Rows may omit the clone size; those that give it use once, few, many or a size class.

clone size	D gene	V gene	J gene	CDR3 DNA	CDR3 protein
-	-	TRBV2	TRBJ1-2	TGTGCCAGCAGTGAGGGTGGAGACTATGGCTACACCTTC	CASSEGGDYGYTF
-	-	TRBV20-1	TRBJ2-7	TGCAGTGCTAAGGGACTCCATGGGGGCGAGCAGTACTTC	CSAKGLHGGEQYF
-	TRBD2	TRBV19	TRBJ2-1	TGTGCCAGTAGTATTGGAGCGGGGGACTACAATGAGCAGTTCTTC	CASSIGAGDYNEQFF
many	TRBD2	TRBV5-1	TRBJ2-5	TGCGCCAGCAGCTTGGGCGGGGGGGCCGAAGAGACCCAGTACTTC	CASSLGGGAEETQYF
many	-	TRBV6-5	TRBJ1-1	TGTGCCAGCAGCACGGGTGGAGGGATCACTGAAGCTTTCTTT	CASSTGGGITEAFF
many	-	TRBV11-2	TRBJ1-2	TGTGCCAGCAGCTCAAGCACCAACGATAAAGCTAACTATGGCTACACCTTC	CASSSSTNDKANYGYTF
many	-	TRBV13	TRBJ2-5	TGTGCCAGCAGCTCGAGACCTGGGGAGACCCAGTACTTC	CASSSRPGETQYF
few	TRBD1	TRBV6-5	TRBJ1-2	TGTGCCAGCAGTTCCCTGACAGGGGGCTATGGCTACACCTTC	CASSSLTGGYGYTF
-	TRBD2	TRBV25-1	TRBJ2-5	TGTGCCAGCACCAGTCTAGCGGGAGTAGGGGGGGAGACCCAGTACTTC	CASTSLAGVGGETQYF
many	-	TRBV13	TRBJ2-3	TGTGCCAGCAGCTTAGCGGACCTCCTCCGCACAGATACGCAGTATTTT	CASSLADLLRTDTQYF
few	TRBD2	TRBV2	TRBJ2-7	TGTGCCAGCAGTTTTCCGGGAGGAGAATACGAGCAGTACTTC	CASSFPGGEYEQYF
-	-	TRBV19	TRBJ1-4	TGTGCCAGTAGTATGGCCCAGGGGATTAATGAAAAACTGTTTTTT	CASSMAQGINEKLFF
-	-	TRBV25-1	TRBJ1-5	TGTGCCCCAGATAGCAATCAGCCCCAGCATTTT	CAPDSNQPQHF
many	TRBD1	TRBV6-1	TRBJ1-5	TGTGCCAGCAGTGGACAGGGTGAACAGCCCCAGCATTTT	CASSGQGEQPQHF
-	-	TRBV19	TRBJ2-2	TGTGCCAGCGTCTCCGGGACTCTCGGCGGGGAGCTGTTTTTT	CASVSGTLGGELFF
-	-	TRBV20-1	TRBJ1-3	TGCAGTGCTAGAGGCTTCGACACCTCTGGAAACACCATATATTTT	CSARGFDTSGNTIYF
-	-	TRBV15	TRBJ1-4	TGTGCCACCAGCAGAGACGGCCTGAGGGATGAAAAACTGTTTTTT	CATSRDGLRDEKLFF
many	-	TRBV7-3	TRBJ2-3	TGTGCCAGCAGCAGGGGCCGATCCACAGATACGCAGTATTTT	CASSRGRSTDTQYF
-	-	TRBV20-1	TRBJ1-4	TGCAGTGCTGAGGGGGGTGCGGGTCATAATGAAAAACTGTTTTTT	CSAEGGAGHNEKLFF
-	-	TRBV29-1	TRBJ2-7	TGCAGCGTTGCACCGGGACCCTACGAGCAGTACTTC	CSVAPGPYEQYF
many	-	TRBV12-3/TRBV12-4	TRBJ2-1	TGTGCCAGCAGTTTAAGGCTATTCTTAGCCCACTACAATGAGCAGTTCTTC	CASSLRLFLAHYNEQFF
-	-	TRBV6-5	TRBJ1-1	TGTGCCAGCAGTTACTCGAGGGGCTCTGAAGCTTTCTTT	CASSYSRGSEAFF
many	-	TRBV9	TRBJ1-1	TGTGCCAGCAGCGTAGCAGGGCACACTGAAGCTTTCTTT	CASSVAGHTEAFF
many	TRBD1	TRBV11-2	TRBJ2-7	TGTGCCAGCAGCATATCTGGGACAGGGATCTCCTACGAGCAGTACTTC	CASSISGTGISYEQYF
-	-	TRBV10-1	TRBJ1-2	TGCGCCAGCAGTGAGTCCCAGGGCGGCGGCTACACCTTC	CASSESQGGGYTF
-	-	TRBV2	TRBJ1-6	TGTGCCAGCAGTGAAGGCAGGGCCAATTCACCCCTCCACTTT	CASSEGRANSPLHF
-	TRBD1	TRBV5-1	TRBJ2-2	TGCACCAGCAGCTTGGGACAAACAGGGGGCGGTTTCACCGGGGAGCTGTTTTTT	CTSSLGQTGGGFTGELFF
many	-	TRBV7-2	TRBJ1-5	TGTGCCAGCAGCTTAAACCGGGCAGGGGATCATCAGCCCCAGCATTTT	CASSLNRAGDHQPQHF
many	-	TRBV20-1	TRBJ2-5	TGCAGTGCTTTCGACCCAAGACGGGAGACCCAGTACTTC	CSAFDPRRETQYF
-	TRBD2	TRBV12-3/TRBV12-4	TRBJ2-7	TGTGCCAGCAGCTCCCGCGGGGGGGGCAGCGAGCAGTACTTC	CASSSRGGGSEQYF
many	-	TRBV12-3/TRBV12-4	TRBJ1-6	TGTGCCAGCAGTTTAGGGACAGATAATTCACCCCTCCACTTT	CASSLGTDNSPLHF
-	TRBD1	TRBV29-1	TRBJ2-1	TGCAGCGTTGAAGGTGAATTGGCAGGGGGCGATGAGCAGTTCTTC	CSVEGELAGGDEQFF
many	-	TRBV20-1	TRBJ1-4	TGCAGTTTCCTACACAGTAATGAAAAACTGTTTTTT	CSFLHSNEKLFF
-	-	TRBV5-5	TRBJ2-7	TGTGCCAGCAGCTTGGCGAGGGTCTACGAGCAGTACTTC	CASSLARVYEQYF
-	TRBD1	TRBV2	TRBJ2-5	TGTGCCAGCAGTTTAACAGGGGACCAAGAGACCCAGTACTTC	CASSLTGDQETQYF
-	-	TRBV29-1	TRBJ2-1	TGCAGCGTTGAAGAGCGATCAAGCTCCTACAATGAGCAGTTCTTC	CSVEERSSSYNEQFF
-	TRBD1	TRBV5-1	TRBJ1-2	TGCGCCAGCAGCCCCGGGACGGACAGGGTCTATGGCTACACCTTC	CASSPGTDRVYGYTF
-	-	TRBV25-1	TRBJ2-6	TGTGCCAGCCACAGGGAGGGGGCCAACGTCCTGACTTTC	CASHREGANVLTF
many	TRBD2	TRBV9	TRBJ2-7	TGTGCCAGCAGCCGACTAGCGGGGGGTCTCTACGAGCAGTACTTC	CASSRLAGGLYEQYF
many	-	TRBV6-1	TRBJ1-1	TGTGCCAGCAGTGCGGAGACAGGGAACACTGAAGCTTTCTTT	CASSAETGNTEAFF
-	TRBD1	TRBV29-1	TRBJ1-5	TGCAGCGTTGGAGGACAGATAGGAGGGGGCGAGGGTCAGCCCCAGCATTTT	CSVGGQIGGGEGQPQHF
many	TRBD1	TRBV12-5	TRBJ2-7	TGTGCTAGTGGTTTAGGACAGGGCTACGAGCAGTACTTC	CASGLGQGYEQYF
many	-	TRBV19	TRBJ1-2	TGTGCCAGTAGTATGGCCAGGACCTCCCTCAACTATGGCTACACCTTC	CASSMARTSLNYGYTF
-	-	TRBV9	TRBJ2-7	TGTGCCAGCAGCGTAGGTCCCGGGAATACCTACGAGCAGTACTTC	CASSVGPGNTYEQYF
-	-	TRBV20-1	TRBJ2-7	TGCAGTGCTAGCTTCTCAGGGCTGCTAAAGCAGTACTTC	CSASFSGLLKQYF
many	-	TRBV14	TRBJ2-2	TGTGCCAGCAGCCGCCCGCACCAGGGGCTATACACCGGGGAGCTGTTTTTT	CASSRPHQGLYTGELFF
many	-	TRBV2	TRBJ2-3	TGTGCCAGCAGTGAAGTGGGGGGCGGACGCACAGATACGCAGTATTTT	CASSEVGGGRTDTQYF
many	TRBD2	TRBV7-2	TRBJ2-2	TGTGCCAGCAGCTCGGGACTAGCGGGAGTGCTCGGGGAGCTGTTTTTT	CASSSGLAGVLGELFF
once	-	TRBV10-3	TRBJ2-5	TGTGCCATCAGTGAGTCCCGGACGGAAGAGACCCAGTACTTC	CAISESRTEETQYF
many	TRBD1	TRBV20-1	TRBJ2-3	TGCAGTGCGCAGGATACAGGGGTTTTCTTAGATACGCAGTATTTT	CSAQDTGVFLDTQYF
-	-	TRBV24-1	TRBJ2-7	TGTGCCACCAGTGACTACGGGACGCCCTACGAGCAGTACTTC	CATSDYGTPYEQYF